The clone carrying this T cell receptor (beta chain) was counted ten times or more. Germline V lookup: CDR1 SGHVS, CDR2 FQNEAQ. The CDR3 totals 15 residues. Losses at the gene ends were 7 bases for V and 4 bases for J; bases not matched to a gene: 9. This entry belongs to a study of T-cell memory formation after mild COVID-19. TCRdb called the 5' RACE reads again in MiXCR, with one record for every CDR3 protein. The sample lists tens of thousands of distinct CDR3 sequences; 10% to 12% were seen once. The source of this sequence is a man aged 18 to 30 who had mild COVID-19 (a few samples of this study predate the infection). Cell type and time point are not known. The J gene is TRBJ2-5, the V gene TRBV7-8; TRBD1 matches 10 bases. Sample: PBMCs or a T cell subset sorted from them (not recorded which). CDR3 coding DNA: TGTGCCAGCACTCAAGACAGGGGGCGCCGAGAGACCCAGTACTTC. It is translated as CASTQDRGRRETQYF.